The rows below give T cell receptor beta chains drawn from one sample of a study of T cells in Graves' hyperthyroidism and ophthalmopathy. TCRdb processed the multiplex PCR reads anew with MiXCR; each CDR3 protein has one entry. The sample lists 250,000 to 300,000 distinct CDR3 sequences; roughly 14% were seen once. The sequencing input was blood. The receptors derive from a woman in her twenties or thirties with Graves' hyperthyroidism that later progressed to Graves' ophthalmopathy. Both conserved end residues are trimmed from each CDR3.

v_gene: TRBV6-1; j_gene: TRBJ2-7; CDR3aa: ASSHIDSYEQY
v_gene: TRBV12-3/TRBV12-4; j_gene: TRBJ2-5; CDR3aa: ASSFDTSGRTQY
v_gene: TRBV7-9; j_gene: TRBJ1-1; CDR3aa: ASRPTVNTEAF
v_gene: TRBV5-1; j_gene: TRBJ2-5; CDR3aa: ASSLDSRMEGIETQY
v_gene: TRBV25-1; j_gene: TRBJ1-4; CDR3aa: ASTSGGAPNEKLF
v_gene: TRBV7-7; j_gene: TRBJ2-1; CDR3aa: ASSLAPAGENGNEQF
v_gene: TRBV13; j_gene: TRBJ2-1; CDR3aa: ASSLRGSGLQF
v_gene: TRBV7-3; j_gene: TRBJ2-1; CDR3aa: ASSLRLAGGATYNEQF
v_gene: TRBV4-1; j_gene: TRBJ2-1; CDR3aa: ASSQGTGGWDNEQF
v_gene: TRBV2; j_gene: TRBJ2-1; CDR3aa: ASSQRVPLDEQF
v_gene: TRBV29-1; j_gene: TRBJ2-1; CDR3aa: SAGREGEGDYNEQF
v_gene: TRBV2; j_gene: TRBJ1-4; CDR3aa: ASSERWSEELF
v_gene: TRBV6-1; j_gene: TRBJ1-6; CDR3aa: ASRTRVQYDSPLH
v_gene: TRBV18; j_gene: TRBJ1-4; CDR3aa: ASSPSFDGTGTFREKLF
v_gene: TRBV9; j_gene: TRBJ1-2; CDR3aa: ASSATSPTTDGYT
v_gene: TRBV7-9; j_gene: TRBJ2-1; CDR3aa: ASSATIVLAGGAYNEQF
v_gene: TRBV28; j_gene: TRBJ2-1; CDR3aa: ASSFPLAGFYNEQF
v_gene: TRBV6-1; j_gene: TRBJ2-7; CDR3aa: ASSPLTSGRYEQY
v_gene: TRBV19; j_gene: TRBJ1-2; CDR3aa: ASSMGLTSNYGYT
v_gene: TRBV7-3; j_gene: TRBJ2-7; CDR3aa: ASSPTSATYEQY
v_gene: TRBV7-2; j_gene: TRBJ2-7; CDR3aa: ASSAGLRSYEQY
v_gene: TRBV20-1; j_gene: TRBJ2-2; CDR3aa: SAREYRTNTGELF
v_gene: TRBV6-2/TRBV6-3; j_gene: TRBJ1-1; CDR3aa: ASSYLELHEAF
v_gene: TRBV18; j_gene: TRBJ1-2; CDR3aa: ASSPSGGGGYT
v_gene: TRBV28; j_gene: TRBJ2-7; CDR3aa: ASNPPGESSEQY
v_gene: TRBV18; j_gene: TRBJ2-3; CDR3aa: ASSFAALKTDTQY
v_gene: TRBV24-1; j_gene: TRBJ1-2; CDR3aa: ATSDSTSRNYGYT
v_gene: TRBV5-6; j_gene: TRBJ1-4; CDR3aa: ASSLGDVGEKLF
v_gene: TRBV11-2; j_gene: TRBJ2-7; CDR3aa: ASSSVGTKEGLPYEQY
v_gene: TRBV5-1; j_gene: TRBJ1-6; CDR3aa: ASSPGTGGSSPLH
v_gene: TRBV29-1; j_gene: TRBJ2-7; CDR3aa: SAVSDLSYEQY
v_gene: TRBV6-2/TRBV6-3; j_gene: TRBJ2-7; CDR3aa: ASPSILAPPYEQY
v_gene: TRBV10-3; j_gene: TRBJ2-5; CDR3aa: AISDPIAGEPQETQY